Described below is a single T cell receptor beta chain sequence and its context. What it recognizes is unknown. The data were produced by immunoSEQ multiplex PCR, yet TCRdb's version contains in-frame clones alone and is incomplete. The profile shows roughly 700,000 clones, about 74% of them singletons. The data were taken from a study of shared clonotypes between healthy human individuals. Study-wide context: CD4 naive cells filled three plates per donor, CD4 memory three, CD8 naive two and CD8 memory one. Overall study results and limits: Naive subsets tended to show greater estimated richness than memory subsets. Non-shared clonotypes were found to have lower generation probabilities than the clonotypes that were shared by all four of the sorted-subset donors.

Germline-derived CDR1 and CDR2 are MDHEN and SYDVKM. The CDR3 is 14 amino acids. V was shortened by 5 bases and J by 4 bases, with 14 bases between the two germline ends. Donors were healthy HIV-negative adults without recently reported acute infections or vaccinations. The V and J genes are TRBV28 and TRBJ1-2; no definite D call. The TCR sequence derives from a woman under 40 in good health. The sample was memory CD4+ T cells sorted from blood. The subset denotes: CD45RA-negative fraction. In nucleotides, the CDR3 is TGTGCCAGCAGTGCGGGATCTTCCTTCTATGGCTACACCTTC. It codes for CASSAGSSFYGYTF.